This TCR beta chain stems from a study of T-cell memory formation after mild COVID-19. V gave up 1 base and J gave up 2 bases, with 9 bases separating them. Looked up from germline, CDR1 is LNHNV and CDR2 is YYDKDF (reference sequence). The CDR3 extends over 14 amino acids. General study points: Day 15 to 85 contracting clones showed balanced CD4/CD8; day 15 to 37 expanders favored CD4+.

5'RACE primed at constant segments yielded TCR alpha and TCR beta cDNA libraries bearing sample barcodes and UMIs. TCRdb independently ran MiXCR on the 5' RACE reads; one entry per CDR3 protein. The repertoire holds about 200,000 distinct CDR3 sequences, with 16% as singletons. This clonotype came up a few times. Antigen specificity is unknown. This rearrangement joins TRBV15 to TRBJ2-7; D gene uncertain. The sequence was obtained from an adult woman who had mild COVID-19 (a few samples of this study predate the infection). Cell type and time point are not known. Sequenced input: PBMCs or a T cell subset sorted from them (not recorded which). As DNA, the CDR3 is TGTGCCACCAGCAGAGGTCCGGATACCTACGAGCAGTACTTC. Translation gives CATSRGPDTYEQYF.